These 9 T cell receptor beta chains share one sample of origin, sequenced in a study of shared clonotypes between healthy human individuals. Terminally differentiated effector memory CD45RA+ cells were left out of the naive CD8 fraction, which was CD45RO-negative and positively selected for CCR7. Libraries were prepared by immunoSEQ multiplex PCR; TCRdb keeps only in-frame clonotypes and omits some of them. The profile shows roughly 550,000 clones, nearly 97% of them singletons. Sequenced: naive CD8+ T cells sorted from blood. The receptors shown here come from a woman in her thirties in good health.

This chain uses TRBV5-4 with TRBJ2-1; 8 nucleotides line up with TRBD1. Germline lookup yields CDR1 SGHNT and CDR2 YYREEE (reference sequence). This CDR3 region has 15 residues. J was trimmed by 7 bases and V by 0 bases; bases with no gene match: 6. The CDR3 region has the DNA TGTGCCAGCAGCTTGGTTGCAGGGGGCTTGAATGAGCAGTTCTTC. Translated: CASSLVAGGLNEQFF.

The chain recombines TRBV4-1 with TRBJ2-6; TRBD1 matches 7 bases. Germline CDR1 is MGHRA and CDR2 is YSYEKL. The CDR3 contains 16 residues. The V segment lost 5 bases and the J segment 0 bases; nucleotides outside the gene matches: 4. Here the CDR3 reads CASSGTASSGANVLTF. CDR3 nucleotide sequence: TGCGCCAGCAGCGGGACAGCGAGCTCTGGGGCCAACGTCCTGACTTTC.

This clone appeared once. V gene TRBV7-9 combines with J gene TRBJ1-2; D perhaps matches TRBD1 (6 bases). This CDR3 contains 14 residues. From germline, CDR1 is SEHNR and CDR2 FQNEAQ (reference sequence). Trimming took 3 bases from V and 8 from J, leaving 16 bases between them. The CDR3, as DNA: TGTGCCAGCAGCTTTAACAGGGACGTATTCGGCTACACCTTC. It translates to CASSFNRDVFGYTF.

This clone was observed a single time. This chain connects TRBV10-2 to TRBJ1-4; no clear D gene. CDR1 is WSHSY, CDR2 SAAADI, per germline. The CDR3 is made up of 12 amino acids. Between the trimmed V and J ends, which lost 8 bases and 6 bases, there was a span of 10 bases. The CDR3 bases are TGCGCCAGCCTCGGGATCGATGAAAAACTGTTTTTT. Amino acids: CASLGIDEKLFF.

This sequence joins TRBV28 and TRBJ2-7; 10 positions agree with TRBD2. This CDR3 is 17 amino acids long. Germline lookup yields CDR1 MDHEN and CDR2 SYDVKM. V gave up 6 bases and J gave up 0 bases; unmatched junction bases: 11. The CDR3 reads CASSPGRAGGSSYEQYF. In DNA form, the CDR3 reads TGTGCCAGCAGCCCCGGACGAGCGGGAGGGAGCTCCTACGAGCAGTACTTC.

V is TRBV7-6 and J is TRBJ2-7; TRBD1 agrees at 7 bases. The CDR3 length is 15 residues. J lost 1 base, V lost 1 base, and 4 bases had no gene match. Per germline, CDR1 SGHVS and CDR2 FNYEAQ. CDR3 DNA: TGTGCCAGCAGCTTAGGACAGGGAGAATCCTACGAGCAGTACTTC. Protein sequence: CASSLGQGESYEQYF.

The rearrangement uses TRBV12-1 and TRBJ2-4. TRBV12-1 is assigned pseudogene status. CDR3 length: 11 amino acids. CDR3 sequence reads: CASSLKRVQYF. The DNA of the CDR3 is TGTGCCAGCAGCTTGAAAAGGGTTCAGTACTTC.

This clone showed up just once. V is TRBV6-6 and J is TRBJ1-2; D possibly corresponds to TRBD1 (5 bases). CDR3 size: 15 residues. CDR1 is MNHNY, CDR2 SVGAGI, per germline (reference sequence). Trimming left V 8 bases short and J 4 bases short, with 20 bases between. The CDR3 is CASVIVTEESYGYTF. DNA for the CDR3: TGTGCCAGCGTGATTGTGACAGAGGAATCCTATGGCTACACCTTC.

The genes are TRBV15 and TRBJ1-5, with a weak D call TRBD1 (5 bases). Trimming pared 0 bases from V and 7 bases from J, leaving 10 bases between. The V gene's germline CDR1 is LNHNV and CDR2 YYDKDF (reference sequence). CDR3 length: 14 residues. The CDR3 nucleotides read TGTGCCACCAGCAGAGATCTGGGGGGGCAGCCCCAGCATTTT. As protein: CATSRDLGGQPQHF.